A single sample is the source of the 5 T cell receptor beta chains below, sequenced in a study of blood T cell repertoires in COVID-19. Using immunoSEQ multiplex PCR, the repertoire was profiled, and TCRdb retains in-frame clones only, with some absent. The profile shows roughly 93,000 clones, 81% of them singletons. The sequencing sample was made of peripheral blood. The receptors derive from a woman older than 75 with acute or convalescent COVID-19.

The chain has TRBV3-1 (or the pseudogene TRBV3-2) and TRBJ2-2, with a weak D call TRBD1 (6 bases). V lost 0 bases and J lost 12, with 17 bases in between. This CDR3 has 15 residues. CDR1 LGHDT and CDR2 YNNKEL come from the germline V gene (reference sequence). This CDR3 is CASSQDGGLTGQLFF. The DNA of the CDR3 is TGTGCCAGCAGCCAAGATGGGGGCCTGACGGGACAGCTGTTTTTT.

This rearrangement joins TRBV6-1 to TRBJ2-1; tentative D call: TRBD2 (6 bases). V lost 3 bases, J lost 15 bases, and 15 bases lay in between. This CDR3 has 12 amino acids. CDR1 is MNHNS, CDR2 SASEGT, per germline. CDR3 in DNA: TGTGCCAGCAGTGAGGGGAGGCCCCCAGTGTTCTTC. It encodes CASSEGRPPVFF.

V usage is TRBV18 and J usage is TRBJ1-3; the D gene is possibly TRBD1 (6 bases). CDR3 length: 18 amino acids. The V and J ends lost 2 bases and 0 bases respectively, with 17 bases between them. The germline CDR1 and CDR2 sequences are KGHSH and LQKENI. The CDR3 DNA reads TGTGCCAGCTCACCAATGACAAATCGAGGGGGCTCTGGAAACACCATATATTTT. It codes for CASSPMTNRGGSGNTIYF.

This clone has only one observation. The chain combines TRBV10-1 with TRBJ2-1; D may be TRBD2 (6 bases). Germline CDR1 is WNHNN and CDR2 is SYGVQD (reference sequence). Trimming took off 6 bases at V and 4 bases at J, with 16 bases between the two ends. The length of the CDR3 is 15 residues. CDR3 protein: CASSGGVGGYNEQFF. As DNA, the CDR3 is TGCGCCAGCAGCGGGGGAGTCGGGGGTTACAATGAGCAGTTCTTC.

The chain couples TRBV9 to TRBJ1-3, with D possibly TRBD1 on 6 matching bases. This CDR3 has 16 amino acids. V gave up 0 bases and J gave up 4 bases, with 14 bases separating them. Germline CDR1 and CDR2: SGDLS and YYNGEE. In nucleotides, the CDR3 is TGTGCCAGCAGCGTAGATCCAGGGGAGTTCGGAAACACCATATATTTT. Translation: CASSVDPGEFGNTIYF. The entire variable domain, with the rest obtained from reference TRBV9 and TRBJ1-3, is as follows: DSGVTQTPKHLITATGQRVTLRCSPRSGDLSVYWYQQSLDQGLQFLIQYYNGEERAKGNILERFSAQQFPDLHSELNLSSLELGDSALYFCASSVDPGEFGNTIYFGEGSWLTVV.